The sequence of this T cell receptor (beta chain) was determined in a study of blood T cell repertoires in COVID-19. Study background: T cells, B-cell-depleted T cells, or PBMCs provided the cDNA or gDNA that served as material.

Some clones are missing from TCRdb's copy, which holds only in-frame ones; the method was immunoSEQ multiplex PCR. The data show 150,000 to 200,000 clones, around nine tenths seen once. Seattle patients were enrolled while actively infected and followed longitudinally. This CDR3 is 11 amino acids long. CDR1 and CDR2 from the germline V gene are SNHLY and FYNNEI. Trimming removed 4 bases at V and 6 bases at J, with 5 bases between. The receptor comes from a woman aged 70-85 years with COVID-19, enrolled during active disease. Sample: peripheral blood. This chain uses TRBV2 with TRBJ2-3; D is unclear. The CDR3 here is CASSVIDTQYF. The CDR3 bases are TGTGCCAGCAGTGTTATCGATACGCAGTATTTT. The full variable domain, rest sourced from reference TRBV2 and TRBJ2-3, is EPEVTQTPSHQVTQMGQEVILRCVPISNHLYFYWYRQILGQKVEFLVSFYNNEISEKSEIFDDQFSVERPDGSNFTLKIRSTKLEDSAMYFCASSVIDTQYFGPGTRLTVL.